This T cell receptor (beta chain) was observed in a study of read filtering for tumor transcriptome and immune sequencing. The overall study: DNase treatment preceded whole-transcriptome library preparation.

The library was built from around 400 ng RNA with molecular barcoded adaptors for alpha/delta and beta/gamma chains. TCRdb used MiXCR to reprocess the reads, holding one entry per CDR3 protein. The repertoire consists of roughly 82,000 distinct CDR3 sequences, with around an eighth occurring once and the leading ten covering more than 13%. Trimming stripped 3 bases from V and 4 bases from J, with 9 bases between. The CDR3 contains 13 residues. The germline V gene has CDR1 MDHEN and CDR2 SYDVKM. In its sample, this clonotype was seen many times. The TCR was taken from a donor at least 40 years old with multiple myeloma. Sequencing used a population of CD138-negative cells sorted from bone marrow. This chain joins TRBV28 and TRBJ1-2; D ambiguous. The CDR3 sequence: CASSFPGSYGYTF. The CDR3 DNA reads as TGTGCCAGCAGTTTTCCGGGCAGCTATGGCTACACCTTC.